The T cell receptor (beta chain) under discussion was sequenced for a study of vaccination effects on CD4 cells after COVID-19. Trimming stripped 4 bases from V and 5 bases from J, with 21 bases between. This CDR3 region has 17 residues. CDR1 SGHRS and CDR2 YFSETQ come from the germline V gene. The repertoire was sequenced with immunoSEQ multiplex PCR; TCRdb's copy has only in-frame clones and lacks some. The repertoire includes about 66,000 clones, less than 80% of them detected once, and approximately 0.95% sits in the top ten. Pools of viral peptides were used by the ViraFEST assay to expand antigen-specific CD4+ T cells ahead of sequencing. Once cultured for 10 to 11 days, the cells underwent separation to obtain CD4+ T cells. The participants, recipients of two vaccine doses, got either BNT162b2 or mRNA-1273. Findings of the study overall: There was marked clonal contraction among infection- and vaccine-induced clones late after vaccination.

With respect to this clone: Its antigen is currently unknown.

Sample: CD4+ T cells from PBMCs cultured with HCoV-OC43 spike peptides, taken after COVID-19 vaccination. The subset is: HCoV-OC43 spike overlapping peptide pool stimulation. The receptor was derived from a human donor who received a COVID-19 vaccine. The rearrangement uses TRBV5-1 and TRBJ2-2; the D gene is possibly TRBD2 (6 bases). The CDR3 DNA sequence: TGCGCCAGCAGCGTGGCGGGGTCCAGTTCGATAACCGGGGAGCTGTTTTTT. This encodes CASSVAGSSSITGELFF.